These 28 T cell receptor beta chains were all obtained from the same sample, sequenced in a study of a mutant IDH1 vaccine in newly diagnosed glioma. No antigen is known for these receptors. Profiled with immunoSEQ multiplex PCR; TCRdb holds only in-frame clones, not every one. The sample holds about 34,000 clones, 75% to 95% seen once. Documented time point: week 47, end of study. What each vaccine dose contained was 300 ug of mutant IDH1 20-mer peptide, accompanied by topical imiquimod. The sample consisted of PBMCs, taken from a glioma patient whose treatment included an IDH1 peptide vaccine. The source is a woman in her forties with glioma.

The CDR3 DNA follows: TGTGCCACCAGCAGAGATTCATGGAGTGATGAGCAGTTCTTC. It translates to CATSRDSWSDEQFF. V and J are TRBV15 and TRBJ2-1; D gene uncertain. Germline V gene data show CDR1 as LNHNV and CDR2 as YYDKDF (reference sequence). This CDR3 contains 14 residues. Trimming stripped 0 bases from V and 8 bases from J, with 11 bases between.

The chain is built from TRBV2 and TRBJ1-1; perhaps TRBD1 as D (6 bases). CDR3 size: 14 residues. Germline V lookup: CDR1 SNHLY, CDR2 FYNNEI. Trimming removed 2 bases from V and 5 bases from J, with 12 bases in between. The CDR3 region is CASSENPGDTEAFF. The CDR3 DNA follows: TGTGCCAGCAGTGAAAATCCAGGGGATACTGAAGCTTTCTTT. Using reference TRBV2 and TRBJ1-1 for the parts outside the CDR3, the full variable domain is EPEVTQTPSHQVTQMGQEVILRCVPISNHLYFYWYRQILGQKVEFLVSFYNNEISEKSEIFDDQFSVERPDGSNFTLKIRSTKLEDSAMYFCASSENPGDTEAFFGQGTRLTVV.

This clone is a singleton in its sample. V gene TRBV4-1 combines with J gene TRBJ2-7, with 7 bases identical to TRBD1. This CDR3 has 14 residues. Trimming at V came to 0 bases and at J to 4 bases, leaving 3 bases not matched to a gene. The germline V gene has CDR1 MGHRA and CDR2 YSYEKL. Here the CDR3 reads CASSQEQGDYEQYF. The CDR3 DNA reads TGCGCCAGCAGCCAAGAGCAGGGGGATTACGAGCAGTACTTC.

This chain links TRBV30 with TRBJ2-2, with D possibly being TRBD1 (5 bases). This CDR3 is 13 amino acids long. Germline assignment: CDR1 GTSNPN and CDR2 SVGIG (reference sequence). Trimming took off 4 bases at V and 7 bases at J, with 13 bases between the two ends. CDR3 sequence reads: CAWKQGPNGELFF. Written as DNA, the CDR3 is TGTGCCTGGAAGCAGGGTCCAAACGGGGAGCTGTTTTTT.

In its sample, this clone was seen once. The chain employs TRBV6-5 and TRBJ1-1; D uncertain. The CDR3 is 15 residues long. Per germline, CDR1 MNHEY and CDR2 SVGAGI. Trimming took 8 bases from V and 0 from J, leaving 16 bases between them. This CDR3 reads CASLKMGRVNTEAFF. The CDR3 nucleotides are TGTGCCAGCCTAAAGATGGGGAGGGTGAACACTGAAGCTTTCTTT.

J is TRBJ2-2 and V is TRBV13; unclear D gene. CDR1 and CDR2 from the germline V gene are PRHDT and FYEKMQ (reference sequence). V dropped 3 bases and J dropped 3 bases, with 11 bases sitting between them. The CDR3 sequence is 15 residues long. The DNA of the CDR3 is TGTGCCAGCAGCTTGCGGCTAGTCGACACCGGGGAGCTGTTTTTT. Its translation is CASSLRLVDTGELFF.

The chain uses TRBV6-6 and TRBJ1-2; D perhaps matches TRBD1 (5 bases). Germline values: CDR1 MNHNY, CDR2 SVGAGI (reference sequence). The CDR3 loop spans 12 amino acids. The germline V and J ends were trimmed by 5 bases and 4 bases, with 8 bases remaining between them. The CDR3 region is CASSSTGYGYTF. Here the CDR3 DNA reads TGTGCCAGCAGTAGTACAGGCTATGGCTACACCTTC.

This clone showed up just a few times. This rearrangement joins TRBV7-9 to TRBJ1-1; the D gene is possibly TRBD1 (5 bases). With 3 bases removed from V and 0 bases from J, the gap between germline ends came to 8 bases. The germline CDR1 and CDR2 sequences are SEHNR and FQNEAQ (reference sequence). The CDR3 is 14 residues long. The CDR3 bases are TGTGCCAGCAGCTTTGGGGGGATGAACACTGAAGCTTTCTTT. Encoded protein: CASSFGGMNTEAFF.

The V call is TRBV6-5, the J call TRBJ2-7, with 8 bases matching TRBD2. With 6 bases clipped from V and 4 bases from J, the junction kept 8 bases outside the gene matches. Germline assignment: CDR1 MNHEY and CDR2 SVGAGI. The CDR3 has 14 amino acids. Written as DNA, the CDR3 is TGTGCCAGCAGCAAGCGGGAGACGGGTTACGAGCAGTACTTC. Protein sequence: CASSKRETGYEQYF.

This chain uses TRBV14 with TRBJ1-1; D gene uncertain. Germline CDR1 is SGHDN and CDR2 is FVKESK. There are 14 residues in the CDR3. Trimming took 0 bases from V and 4 from J, leaving 9 bases between them. The CDR3 region is CASSQENGFTEAFF. The CDR3 DNA reads as TGTGCCAGCAGCCAAGAGAATGGTTTCACTGAAGCTTTCTTT.

CDR3 bases: TGTGCCAGCAGCCCCCCGGGGTTTAATGAAAAACTGTTTTTT. Encoded protein: CASSPPGFNEKLFF. The gene calls are TRBV7-9 and TRBJ1-4, with unresolved D. CDR1 and CDR2 (germline): SEHNR, FQNEAQ (reference sequence). This CDR3 spans 14 amino acids. V was clipped by 5 bases and J by 4 bases, with 11 bases between them.

This chain joins TRBV6-1 and TRBJ1-1, with D tentatively TRBD1 (5 bases). Germline assignment: CDR1 MNHNS and CDR2 SASEGT. Trimming cost V 7 bases and J 11 bases, with 20 bases left between them. This CDR3 region has 13 residues. CDR3 sequence: CASTKWDSLLAFF. The DNA for the CDR3 is TGTGCCAGCACTAAATGGGACTCACTGCTGGCTTTCTTT.

On this clone: A clone one base away is much larger, so this may be a read error. The chain links TRBV7-9 to TRBJ1-1; D is perhaps TRBD1 (5 bases). Germline CDR1 SEHNR, CDR2 FQNEAQ (reference sequence). This CDR3 is 13 amino acids long. V lost 1 base, J lost 3 bases, and 6 bases lay in between. The CDR3 protein is CASSLGGDTEAFF. The CDR3 DNA reads TGTGCCAGCAGCTTAGGAGGGGACACTGAAGCTTTCTTT.

The chain links TRBV7-9 to TRBJ1-4; a possible D gene is TRBD1 (5 bases). Germline V gives CDR1 SEHNR, CDR2 FQNEAQ (reference sequence). The CDR3 length is 13 residues. V lost 5 bases and J lost 8, with 12 bases in between. CDR3 DNA: TGTGCCAGCAGCGTGGGGACGCGGGAAAAACTGTTTTTT. Amino acid sequence: CASSVGTREKLFF.

CDR3: CASSFQGTSGQETQYF. The CDR3 DNA reads as TGTGCCAGCAGCTTCCAGGGGACTAGCGGCCAAGAGACCCAGTACTTC. The genes are TRBV7-2 and TRBJ2-5; TRBD2 matches at 11 bases. Trimming at V came to 3 bases and at J to 1 base, leaving 4 bases not matched to a gene. The CDR3 has 16 residues. Germline V gives CDR1 SGHTA, CDR2 FQGNSA.

The chain employs TRBV29-1 and TRBJ2-3, with TRBD2 identical over 14 bases. CDR1 and CDR2 from the germline V gene are SQVTM and ANQGSEA. V lost 6 bases and J lost 0; bases outside the gene matches: 8. The CDR3 covers 17 residues. CDR3 residues: CSVDRLAGGRSTDTQYF. In nucleotides, the CDR3 is TGCAGCGTAGACAGACTAGCGGGGGGGCGTAGCACAGATACGCAGTATTTT.

The CDR3 sequence is CASSLAGVYEQFF. The CDR3 DNA reads as TGTGCCAGCAGCTTAGCCGGGGTCTATGAGCAGTTCTTC. The chain recombines TRBV7-2 with TRBJ2-1, with D possibly TRBD2 on 5 matching bases. The CDR3 extends over 13 amino acids. Between the trimmed V and J ends, which lost 0 bases and 8 bases, there was a span of 8 bases. The germline CDR1 and CDR2 sequences are SGHTA and FQGNSA.

The V gene is TRBV15, the J gene TRBJ1-1, with D tentatively TRBD1 (5 bases). V was trimmed by 5 bases and J by 0 bases, leaving 13 bases between them. The CDR3 length is 15 residues. Per the germline V gene, CDR1 is LNHNV and CDR2 is YYDKDF (reference sequence). As DNA, the CDR3 is TGTGCCACCAGCGGAGGACAAACCATGAACACTGAAGCTTTCTTT. Protein: CATSGGQTMNTEAFF.

This chain joins TRBV10-1 and TRBJ2-1, with D perhaps TRBD1 (6 bases). With 3 bases removed from V and 7 bases from J, the gap between germline ends came to 19 bases. The CDR3 has 16 amino acids. The V gene's germline CDR1 is WNHNN and CDR2 SYGVQD (reference sequence). In DNA form, the CDR3 reads TGCGCCAGCAGTGAATCCCCTCCGGACAGTTCGAATGAGCAGTTCTTC. As protein: CASSESPPDSSNEQFF.

The V gene is TRBV4-2, the J gene TRBJ2-3; 7 nucleotides align to TRBD2. Germline-derived CDR1 and CDR2 are LGHNA and YNFKEQ. The CDR3 has 16 residues. Trimming cost V 2 bases and J 0 bases; bases outside gene matches: 5. The CDR3 DNA reads TGTGCCAGCAGCCAACCCTATAGCGGGAGCACAGATACGCAGTATTTT. This codes for CASSQPYSGSTDTQYF.

The V and J genes are TRBV7-8 and TRBJ2-7; 7 nucleotides align to TRBD2. Germline CDR1 reads SGHVS; CDR2 reads FQNEAQ. CDR3 length: 13 residues. V lost 3 bases to trimming and J lost 4 bases; unmatched junction nucleotides: 3. CDR3 protein: CASSLPGGYEQYF. CDR3 in DNA: TGTGCCAGCAGCTTGCCGGGGGGTTACGAGCAGTACTTC.

The chain recombines TRBV13 with TRBJ2-7; 9 nucleotides align to TRBD1. The V gene end was trimmed by 0 bases and the J gene end by 0 bases; junction bases not matched to a gene: 6. In germline, CDR1 is PRHDT, CDR2 FYEKMQ (reference sequence). The CDR3 runs 17 residues. The chain's CDR3 is CASSLGPRTGDSYEQYF. In nucleotides, the CDR3 is TGTGCCAGCAGCTTAGGCCCCCGGACAGGGGACTCCTACGAGCAGTACTTC.

The chain has TRBV6-4 and TRBJ1-4; TRBD1 might be the D (5 bases). There are 14 residues in the CDR3. CDR1 MRHNA and CDR2 SNTAGT come from the germline V gene. V lost 7 bases to trimming and J lost 8 bases, with 17 bases between them. The DNA for the CDR3 is TGTGCCAGCAATGCTGCAGGGTGCAGCGAAAAACTGTTTTTT. This codes for CASNAAGCSEKLFF.

The chain joins TRBV5-1 to TRBJ1-2; 7 bases are a match to TRBD1. The junction had 10 bases not matched to a gene; V was cut back by 4 bases and J by 7 bases. Germline CDR1 is SGHRS and CDR2 is YFSETQ. The length of the CDR3 is 14 residues. The DNA for the CDR3 is TGCGCCAGCAGCCGTGGAGAACAGGGGTTTGGCTACACCTTC. It yields the protein CASSRGEQGFGYTF.

The chain uses TRBV27 and TRBJ2-5; 12 nucleotides line up with TRBD2. The CDR3 has 16 amino acids. V shed 5 bases, J shed 5 bases, and the junction held 9 bases outside the gene matches. The germline V gene has CDR1 MNHEY and CDR2 SMNVEV (reference sequence). The CDR3 bases are TGTGCCAGCAGTCCATCTAGCGGGGGGGCCTGGGAGACCCAGTACTTC. This encodes CASSPSSGGAWETQYF.

The chain is built from TRBV4-1 and TRBJ2-2; D is ambiguous. The germline gives CDR1 MGHRA, CDR2 YSYEKL. The CDR3 totals 14 residues. The germline V and J ends were trimmed by 8 bases and 0 bases, with 10 bases remaining between them. CDR3 DNA sequence: TGCGCCAGCGGCCGTCACGCGAACACCGGGGAGCTGTTTTTT. As protein: CASGRHANTGELFF.

The V gene is TRBV18, the J gene TRBJ2-7, with 9 bases fitting TRBD1. The CDR3 loop spans 17 amino acids. Germline lookup yields CDR1 KGHSH and CDR2 LQKENI. The J segment lost 2 bases and the V segment lost 4 bases, leaving 12 bases of the junction unmatched. CDR3 DNA sequence: TGTGCCAGCTCACTGAGTAAGGCGGGACAGGGAACCTACGAGCAGTACTTC. Translating gives CASSLSKAGQGTYEQYF.

The V and J genes are TRBV6-6 and TRBJ2-3; 7 positions match TRBD2. Trimming cost V 4 bases and J 2 bases; bases outside gene matches: 3. Germline lookup yields CDR1 MNHNY and CDR2 SVGAGI (reference sequence). The CDR3 covers 14 residues. The CDR3 nucleotides are TGTGCCAGCAGTTTAGCGGGTTTCACAGATACGCAGTATTTT. This translates into CASSLAGFTDTQYF.